Reported below is one T cell receptor beta chain. These data come from a study of human T cells and chemical hapten exposure. Study in general: Chiefly women, the patients showed alopecia areata, totalis or universalis.

The CDR3 length is 13 residues. Trimming removed 5 bases from V and 5 bases from J; junction bases left unmatched: 9. Germline values: CDR1 DFQATT, CDR2 SNEGSKA (reference sequence). Time point specified: patch test 3, about 24 weeks after DPC sensitization. Treatment given: therapeutic diphenylcyclopropenone sensitization with weekly scalp DPC. Per the original data handling: A typical sample had roughly 91,000 TCRs, with roughly 23,224 to 700,000 overall. In TCRdb, the RACE reads were re-called with MiXCR into one record per CDR3 protein. The V and J calls reflect TCRdb's pipeline rather than the authors' work. Of 180,000 or so distinct CDR3 sequences listed, approximately 24% are singletons.

This clonotype was sampled from a middle-aged woman with alopecia areata. Some clones in this sample may be carry-over from other donors' samples. The source material was whole blood, sampled in connection with sensitization to the hapten diphenylcyclopropenone (DPC). The chain links TRBV20-1 to TRBJ2-7, with 7 bases identical to TRBD2. CDR3 protein: CSAGASGNNEQYF. CDR3 nucleotide sequence: TGCAGTGCTGGGGCAAGCGGGAACAACGAGCAGTACTTC.